This T cell receptor beta chain was sequenced in a study of radiation and T cells in renal cell carcinoma. Data came from immunoSEQ multiplex PCR; TCRdb stores just in-frame clones and leaves some out. This table has 120,000 or so clones, more than 70% appearing once. The CDR3 consists of 12 residues. V shed 6 bases and J 8 bases; nucleotides not matched to a gene: 5. Germline assignment: CDR1 SNHLY and CDR2 FYNNEI. Time point: blood 2 weeks post-SBRT. Described treatment: 15 Gy SBRT to primary tumor, nephrectomy 4 weeks later. Serial blood draws occurred at baseline and 2 and 4 weeks post-SBRT. The patient's renal cell carcinoma had clear cell pathology. About this clone itself: The antigen remains undetermined.

Study-wide points: Top tumor clonotypes rose in blood 2 weeks post-radiation, then contracted. Without pretreatment biopsies, baseline tumor clonotype presence was undetermined.

The specimen comprised blood, sampled from a patient whose treatment included radiotherapy and nephrectomy. The sequence came from a woman in her 70s with renal cell carcinoma. The chain carries TRBV2 and TRBJ1-1; 8 bases match TRBD1. The chain's CDR3 is CASRATGEEAFF. The CDR3 region has the DNA TGTGCCAGCAGAGCGACAGGGGAGGAAGCTTTCTTT.